The 24 T cell receptor beta chains below were found in one sample sequenced in a study of blood T cell repertoires in COVID-19. The table came from immunoSEQ multiplex PCR; TCRdb's copy has only in-frame clones and leaves some out. This sample has 100,000 to 150,000 clones, with around nine tenths found just once. What was sequenced was peripheral blood. Receptors were obtained from an elderly woman with acute or convalescent COVID-19.

V gene TRBV7-9 combines with J gene TRBJ2-3; no definite D call. V gave up 2 bases and J gave up 4 bases, with 10 bases separating them. The CDR3 spans 14 residues. Germline-derived CDR1 and CDR2 are SEHNR and FQNEAQ (reference sequence). The CDR3 spells CASSLNGVADTQYF. The DNA for the CDR3 is TGTGCCAGCAGCTTAAACGGAGTTGCAGATACGCAGTATTTT.

V gene TRBV7-6 combines with J gene TRBJ2-7; possible D gene TRBD1, 6 bases. V lost 1 base, J lost 6 bases, and 19 bases lay in between. Germline CDR1 SGHVS, CDR2 FNYEAQ. This CDR3 is built from 16 residues. The CDR3 spells CASSLGSGQGFSEQYF. For the CDR3, the DNA is TGTGCCAGCAGCTTAGGGTCAGGGCAGGGGTTTTCCGAGCAGTACTTC.

This sequence joins TRBV9 and TRBJ1-2, with D perhaps TRBD1 (6 bases). This CDR3 spans 14 amino acids. Trimming took off 3 bases at V and 1 base at J, with 10 bases between the two ends. The germline gives CDR1 SGDLS, CDR2 YYNGEE. CDR3 loop: CASSGGGRNYGYTF. CDR3 DNA sequence: TGTGCCAGCAGCGGTGGGGGCCGTAACTATGGCTACACCTTC.

This clone was recorded a few times. This sequence joins TRBV4-1 and TRBJ1-2, with a tentative D call TRBD1 (6 bases). This CDR3 region has 14 residues. Germline assignment: CDR1 MGHRA and CDR2 YSYEKL. V dropped 3 bases and J dropped 5 bases, with 13 bases sitting between them. CDR3 sequence: CASSQPGTPYGYTF. The DNA of the CDR3 is TGCGCCAGCAGCCAGCCCGGGACACCGTATGGCTACACCTTC.

The chain couples TRBV23-1 to TRBJ2-7; D possibly corresponds to TRBD2 (6 bases). TRBV23-1 is marked as an open reading frame, function uncertain. There are 15 residues in the CDR3. V lost 2 bases to trimming and J lost 2 bases, with 13 bases between them. The CDR3 DNA reads as TGCGCCAGCAGTCAAAAAGACGGGAGTGCCTACGAGCAGTACTTC. It translates to CASSQKDGSAYEQYF.

The V and J genes are TRBV11-1 and TRBJ2-1; D perhaps matches TRBD2 (6 bases). This CDR3 is 13 amino acids long. V lost 5 bases to trimming and J lost 9 bases, with 14 bases between them. Per germline, CDR1 SGHAT and CDR2 FQDESV (reference sequence). The CDR3 is CASSEGTLVEQFF. Written as DNA, the CDR3 is TGTGCCAGCAGCGAGGGGACTCTGGTTGAGCAGTTCTTC.

The chain uses TRBV28 and TRBJ2-5; possible D gene TRBD2, 6 bases. CDR3 length: 12 residues. With 4 bases removed from V and 5 bases from J, the gap between germline ends came to 8 bases. CDR1 is MDHEN and CDR2 is SYDVKM in the germline V gene. The CDR3 sequence is CASSSGGETQYF. CDR3 bases: TGTGCCAGCAGTTCTGGGGGGGAGACCCAGTACTTC. Full variable domain (remainder filled in from reference TRBV28 and TRBJ2-5): DVKVTQSSRYLVKRTGEKVFLECVQDMDHENMFWYRQDPGLGLRLIYFSYDVKMKEKGDIPEGYSVSREKKERFSLILESASTNQTSMYLCASSSGGETQYFGPGTRLLVL.

The rearrangement links TRBV5-4 to TRBJ2-7; 11 bases map to TRBD2. Per the germline V gene, CDR1 is SGHNT and CDR2 is YYREEE (reference sequence). The CDR3 loop spans 15 amino acids. Losses at the gene ends were 5 bases for V and 4 bases for J; bases not matched to a gene: 8. DNA of the CDR3: TGTGCCAGCAGTCTTCCGACTAGCGGGGTTTACGAGCAGTACTTC. Translated: CASSLPTSGVYEQYF.

The genes are TRBV12-5 and TRBJ1-1, with a weak D call TRBD1 (6 bases). Germline V gene data show CDR1 as LGHNT and CDR2 as FRNRAP. With 6 bases removed from V and 5 bases from J, the gap between germline ends came to 16 bases. The CDR3 sequence is 14 residues long. In DNA, the CDR3 is TGTGCTAGTGGGACCACAGGGATAAGGACTGAAGCTTTCTTT. Amino acid sequence: CASGTTGIRTEAFF.

Written as DNA, the CDR3 is TGTGCCAGCCCTAGCGGGTACGAGCAGTACTTC. Protein sequence: CASPSGYEQYF. This rearrangement joins TRBV6-4 to TRBJ2-7, with 8 bases lining up with TRBD2. The germline CDR1 and CDR2 sequences are MRHNA and SNTAGT. This CDR3 comprises 11 residues. The V gene end was trimmed by 8 bases and the J gene end by 4 bases; junction bases not matched to a gene: 1.

The gene calls are TRBV2 and TRBJ1-3, with 11 positions matching TRBD1. Trimming cost V 6 bases and J 1 base; bases outside gene matches: 8. The CDR3 length is 17 residues. CDR1 is SNHLY, CDR2 FYNNEI, per germline. DNA of the CDR3: TGTGCCAGCAGCCAAAGGGACAGGGGGTGGTCTGGAAACACCATATATTTT. It yields the protein CASSQRDRGWSGNTIYF. The full variable domain, completed using reference TRBV2 and TRBJ1-3, is EPEVTQTPSHQVTQMGQEVILRCVPISNHLYFYWYRQILGQKVEFLVSFYNNEISEKSEIFDDQFSVERPDGSNFTLKIRSTKLEDSAMYFCASSQRDRGWSGNTIYFGEGSWLTVV.

The CDR3 region has the DNA TGCGCCAGCAGCTTGGGCTGGGGACAGGGTGGGACTGAAGCTTTCTTT. It specifies CASSLGWGQGGTEAFF. The rearrangement joins TRBV5-1 to TRBJ1-1; 9 bases agree with TRBD1. V dropped 0 bases and J dropped 5; count of bases not matched to a gene: 8. CDR3 length: 16 amino acids. Germline V gene sequence: CDR1 SGHRS, CDR2 YFSETQ. The whole variable domain, filled in from reference TRBV5-1 and TRBJ1-1, reads KAGVTQTPRYLIKTRGQQVTLSCSPISGHRSVSWYQQTPGQGLQFLFEYFSETQRNKGNFPGRFSGRQFSNSRSEMNVSTLELGDSALYLCASSLGWGQGGTEAFFGQGTRLTVV.

This rearrangement joins TRBV5-4 to TRBJ2-1; maybe TRBD1 (5 bases). Germline CDR1 and CDR2: SGHNT and YYREEE (reference sequence). Trimming shortened V by 4 bases and J by 0 bases, and 14 bases separated the two germline ends. CDR3 length equals 16 residues. CDR3 nucleotides: TGTGCCAGCAGCACCCAGGAGACAGACTCCTACAATGAGCAGTTCTTC. Protein: CASSTQETDSYNEQFF.

The gene calls are TRBV6-6 and TRBJ1-5; 7 nucleotides line up with TRBD1. V was clipped by 2 bases and J by 0 bases; unmatched bases: 4. In germline, CDR1 is MNHNY, CDR2 SVGAGI (reference sequence). The CDR3 is 16 residues long. For the CDR3, the DNA is TGTGCCAGCAGTTACCTGAAGGGGGCTAGCAATCAGCCCCAGCATTTT. This translates into CASSYLKGASNQPQHF.

This chain connects TRBV4-1 to TRBJ1-4; 8 bases line up with TRBD1. V dropped 4 bases and J dropped 4; count of bases not matched to a gene: 2. This CDR3 spans 14 amino acids. CDR1 and CDR2 from the germline V gene are MGHRA and YSYEKL. The CDR3 coding sequence is TGCGCCAGCAGCCCGGGACAGGTTAATGAAAAACTGTTTTTT. Protein sequence: CASSPGQVNEKLFF.

The V call is TRBV29-1, the J call TRBJ2-7, with 13 bases aligning to TRBD2. Germline values: CDR1 SQVTM, CDR2 ANQGSEA. The V gene end was trimmed by 4 bases and the J gene end by 6 bases; junction bases not matched to a gene: 9. This CDR3 is 15 amino acids long. CDR3 DNA: TGCAGCGTTGGTTCTGGGGGACTAGCGGGATTCGAGCAGTACTTC. Amino acid sequence: CSVGSGGLAGFEQYF.

The CDR3 sequence is CASSQEVNTEAFF. CDR3 nucleotides: TGCGCCAGCAGCCAGGAGGTGAACACTGAAGCTTTCTTT. The chain uses TRBV4-3 and TRBJ1-1; no reliable D call. The CDR3 is made up of 13 amino acids. Germline CDR1 reads LGHNA; CDR2 reads YSLEER. Trimming left V 3 bases short and J 0 bases short, with 5 bases between.

The chain carries TRBV19 and TRBJ1-2, with TRBD1 matching over 7 bases. The length of the CDR3 is 12 residues. Trimming at V came to 6 bases and at J to 7 bases, leaving 5 bases not matched to a gene. CDR1 and CDR2 (germline): LNHDA, SQIVND (reference sequence). The CDR3 nucleotides read TGTGCCAGTAGCACCAACAGGGGTGGCTACACCTTC. It codes for CASSTNRGGYTF. Using reference TRBV19 and TRBJ1-2 for the parts outside the CDR3, the full variable domain is DGGITQSPKYLFRKEGQNVTLSCEQNLNHDAMYWYRQDPGQGLRLIYYSQIVNDFQKGDIAEGYSVSREKKESFPLTVTSAQKNPTAFYLCASSTNRGGYTFGSGTRLTVV.

J is TRBJ2-2 and V is TRBV27, with TRBD2 identical over 10 bases. Per the germline V gene, CDR1 is MNHEY and CDR2 is SMNVEV (reference sequence). The V segment lost 3 bases and the J segment 7 bases; nucleotides outside the gene matches: 5. The CDR3 is 15 amino acids. The CDR3 sequence is CASSFQREGHGELFF. The CDR3 DNA is TGTGCCAGCAGTTTCCAGCGGGAGGGCCACGGGGAGCTGTTTTTT.

The CDR3 sequence is CASSYRRTETYEQYF. The CDR3 region has the DNA TGTGCCAGCAGTTACCGTCGGACAGAGACCTACGAGCAGTACTTC. The chain combines TRBV6-5 with TRBJ2-7; a weak D match, TRBD1 (6 bases). The V end was cut by 2 bases, the J end by 2 bases, with 13 bases between. The CDR3 spans 15 residues. Per the germline V gene, CDR1 is MNHEY and CDR2 is SVGAGI.

Note on this clone: The sample carries other DNA sequences with the same CDR3. V gene TRBV19 combines with J gene TRBJ1-5; 9 positions match TRBD1. This CDR3 has 13 amino acids. After removal of 6 bases from V and 4 bases from J, the junction contained 1 base not matched to a gene. CDR1 and CDR2 from the germline V gene are LNHDA and SQIVND (reference sequence). The CDR3 loop reads CASSGTGNQPQHF. For the CDR3, the DNA is TGTGCCAGTAGCGGGACAGGGAATCAGCCCCAGCATTTT.

The sample holds one count of this clone. This chain uses TRBV11-1 with TRBJ1-2, with 8 positions matching TRBD1. This CDR3 is built from 14 residues. After removal of 1 base from V and 4 bases from J, the junction contained 2 bases not matched to a gene. Germline V gene sequence: CDR1 SGHAT, CDR2 FQDESV (reference sequence). Here the CDR3 reads CASSLGGQAYGYTF. Here the CDR3 DNA reads TGTGCCAGCAGCTTAGGGGGACAGGCCTATGGCTACACCTTC.

The chain is built from TRBV11-2 and TRBJ2-1; the match to TRBD2 covers 7 bases. The CDR3 consists of 15 residues. Trimming cost V 6 bases and J 8 bases; bases outside gene matches: 13. Germline V gene lookup returns CDR1 SGHAT and CDR2 FQNNGV. The CDR3 DNA sequence: TGTGCCAGCAGAAAACCGGGACTACGGACGTATGAGCAGTTCTTC. Protein product: CASRKPGLRTYEQFF.

The J gene is TRBJ2-7, the V gene TRBV6-2 or TRBV6-3, with TRBD1 matching over 7 bases. In germline, CDR1 is MNHEY, CDR2 SVGEGT. V trimming: 5 bases; J trimming: 3 bases; junction bases outside the gene matches: 7. CDR3 length equals 14 residues. Written as DNA, the CDR3 is TGTGCCAGCAGTCAGGGGACAGCGCTCTACGAGCAGTACTTC. This codes for CASSQGTALYEQYF.